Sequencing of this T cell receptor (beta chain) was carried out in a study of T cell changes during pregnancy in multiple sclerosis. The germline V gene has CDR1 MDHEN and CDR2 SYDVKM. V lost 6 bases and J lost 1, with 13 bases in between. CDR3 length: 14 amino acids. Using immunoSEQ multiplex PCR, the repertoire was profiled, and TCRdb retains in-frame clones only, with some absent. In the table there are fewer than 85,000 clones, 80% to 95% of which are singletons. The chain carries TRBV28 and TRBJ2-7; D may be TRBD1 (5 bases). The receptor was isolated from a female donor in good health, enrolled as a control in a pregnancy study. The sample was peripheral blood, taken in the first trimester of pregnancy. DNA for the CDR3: TGTGCCAGCAGCGACCTAGACAGATCCTACGAGCAGTACTTC. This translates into CASSDLDRSYEQYF. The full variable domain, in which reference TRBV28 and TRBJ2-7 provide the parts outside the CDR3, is DVKVTQSSRYLVKRTGEKVFLECVQDMDHENMFWYRQDPGLGLRLIYFSYDVKMKEKGDIPEGYSVSREKKERFSLILESASTNQTSMYLCASSDLDRSYEQYFGPGTRLTVT.